This T cell receptor beta chain was retrieved from a study of blood T cell repertoires in COVID-19. Study information: Acute and convalescent COVID-19 specimens originated in the United States, Italy and Spain.

Here immunoSEQ multiplex PCR was the method, and the copy in TCRdb shows in-frame clones only, minus some. The sample yields some 250,000 clones, approximately 82% seen once. CDR1 SGHAT and CDR2 FQNNGV come from the germline V gene. The CDR3 runs 13 residues. J lost 4 bases, V lost 4 bases, and 4 bases had no gene match. This chain uses TRBV11-2 with TRBJ2-7, with 7 bases identical to TRBD1. Sequencing input: peripheral blood. The source is an elderly man with acute or convalescent COVID-19. CDR3 nucleotides: TGTGCCAGCAGCTCCGGACAGGTTTACGAGCAGTACTTC. It yields the protein CASSSGQVYEQYF.